This T cell receptor (beta chain) originates from a study of T cell responses to AZD1222 COVID-19 vaccine. Overall study findings and caveats: Baseline serostatus was positive in only six AZD1222 recipients. CD4 TCRs linked to vaccination spanned spike, dominating at 160-218 and 743-854. Repertoires were sampled only after the peak T cell response. Following two doses of AZD1222, Spike-specific TCR breadth and depth rose.

Only in-frame clones appear in the TCRdb table, and some are missing; sequencing was by immunoSEQ multiplex PCR. The table has around 130,000 clones, 70% to 90% seen once. The CDR3 is 11 amino acids. CDR1 is SQVTM, CDR2 ANQGSEA, per germline. J gave up 8 bases and V 7 bases, and 6 bases lay outside the gene matches. Regarding this clone: The antigen is unknown.

This sequence originates from an adult in good health. This specimen consisted of peripheral blood, obtained on day 0 of AZD1222 vaccination. The rearrangement joins TRBV29-1 to TRBJ1-2; 8 bases are a match to TRBD1. Here the CDR3 reads CSAGQDEGYTF. In DNA form, the CDR3 reads TGCAGCGCGGGACAGGATGAGGGCTACACCTTC.